What follows describes a single T cell receptor (beta chain). Its antigen is currently unknown. Clones were read by immunoSEQ multiplex PCR, and TCRdb kept only the in-frame ones, dropping some. Of more than 150,000 clones in the sample, roughly 92% are singletons; the top ten hold roughly 10%. The data belong to a study of T cell responses to AZD1222 COVID-19 vaccine. The CDR3 contains 14 residues. Germline CDR1 is MNHEY and CDR2 is SVGAGI. V was shortened by 2 bases and J by 1 base, with 8 bases between the two germline ends. General observations from the study: Sampled repertoires all dated from after the peak T cell response. Females outnumbered males among donors, who were mostly white British; clonal diversity was possibly underestimated. Two doses of AZD1222 preceded a rise in Spike-specific TCR breadth and depth.

The sequences come from peripheral blood, collected on day 0 of AZD1222 vaccination. The clonotype was recovered from an adult in good health. The chain combines TRBV6-5 with TRBJ2-5, with D maybe TRBD1 (5 bases). In nucleotides, the CDR3 is TGTGCCAGCAGTTACGCCAGGGCCCAAGAGACCCAGTACTTC. It specifies CASSYARAQETQYF.